The 28 T cell receptor beta chains listed next were all sequenced from one sample in a study of cytomegalovirus exposure and HLA in healthy donors. PCR was performed using 60 Vbeta and 13 Jbeta primers. Clones were sequenced by immunoSEQ multiplex PCR, and TCRdb holds only the in-frame ones, with some missing. This sample has 250,000 to 350,000 clones, with around 86% found just once. Sequenced material: PBMCs. These receptor sequences come from a man aged 35 to 55 in good health and CMV-seropositive.

V and J are TRBV7-9 and TRBJ1-1; 8 bases are shared with TRBD1. CDR3 length equals 14 residues. The germline CDR1 and CDR2 sequences are SEHNR and FQNEAQ (reference sequence). The trim removed 1 base at V and 5 bases at J, leaving 3 bases unmatched. The CDR3 loop reads CASSLGTGQTEAFF. The CDR3 DNA follows: TGTGCCAGCAGCTTAGGGACAGGGCAGACTGAAGCTTTCTTT.

This clone was detected once. The chain employs TRBV27 and TRBJ2-1, with 9 nucleotides matching TRBD2. CDR3 size: 15 residues. Germline CDR1 MNHEY, CDR2 SMNVEV (reference sequence). The J segment lost 2 bases and the V segment lost 2 bases, leaving 1 base of the junction unmatched. CDR3 sequence (DNA): TGTGCCAGCAGTTTAAGGACTAGCGCCTACAATGAGCAGTTCTTC. Protein sequence: CASSLRTSAYNEQFF.

This clone has just a few counts. The rearrangement joins TRBV2 to TRBJ1-1; 10 positions agree with TRBD1. Per the germline V gene, CDR1 is SNHLY and CDR2 is FYNNEI. The trim removed 6 bases at V and 3 bases at J, leaving 4 bases unmatched. This CDR3 has 14 residues. CDR3 nucleotide sequence: TGTGCCAGCAGAGGGGACAGGGGTCACACTGAAGCTTTCTTT. The encoded protein is CASRGDRGHTEAFF.

CDR3 bases: TGTGCCAGCAGCGACGAGGGGGCAGGCAATCAGCCCCAGCATTTT. Its protein is CASSDEGAGNQPQHF. V usage is TRBV2 and J usage is TRBJ1-5; 7 bases line up with TRBD1. With V trimmed by 6 bases and J by 2 bases, 7 bases remained unmatched. The CDR3 covers 15 residues. CDR1 is SNHLY, CDR2 FYNNEI, per germline.

The genes are TRBV5-1 and TRBJ2-5, with D uncertain. Germline CDR1 SGHRS, CDR2 YFSETQ. The V end was cut by 4 bases, the J end by 4 bases, with 5 bases between. CDR3 length: 11 residues. The CDR3 loop is CASSAVETQYF. The DNA of the CDR3 is TGCGCCAGCAGCGCGGTAGAGACCCAGTACTTC.

V and J are TRBV27 and TRBJ1-1; TRBD1 matches at 7 bases. This CDR3 is built from 14 residues. After removal of 6 bases from V and 4 bases from J, the junction contained 8 bases not matched to a gene. Per the germline V gene, CDR1 is MNHEY and CDR2 is SMNVEV (reference sequence). CDR3 amino acids: CASRSTGIGTEAFF. CDR3 coding DNA: TGTGCCAGCAGGTCGACAGGGATCGGCACTGAAGCTTTCTTT.

The chain uses TRBV7-9 and TRBJ1-1; no clear D gene. This CDR3 has 15 residues. Germline V CDR1 and CDR2: SEHNR, FQNEAQ (reference sequence). Trimming took 3 bases from V and 1 from J, leaving 12 bases between them. CDR3 bases: TGTGCCAGCAGCTTCGTAGGTGGGAGGAACACTGAAGCTTTCTTT. Its translation is CASSFVGGRNTEAFF. The full variable domain, in which reference TRBV7-9 and TRBJ1-1 provide the parts outside the CDR3, is DTGVSQNPRHKITKRGQNVTFRCDPISEHNRLYWYRQTLGQGPEFLTYFQNEAQLEKSRLLSDRFSAERPKGSFSTLEIQRTEQGDSAMYLCASSFVGGRNTEAFFGQGTRLTVV.

The chain combines TRBV7-3 with TRBJ2-3; 13 nucleotides line up with TRBD2. Germline loops: CDR1 SGHTA, CDR2 FQGTGA. The ends lost 1 base at V and 3 bases at J; junction bases unmatched: 13. The CDR3 contains 20 residues. This CDR3 reads CASSLRGLAGLGFSTDTQYF. The CDR3 DNA sequence: TGTGCCAGCAGCTTAAGGGGACTAGCGGGATTGGGGTTCTCGACAGATACGCAGTATTTT.

The V and J genes are TRBV5-5 and TRBJ2-3; possible D gene TRBD2, 5 bases. Germline V gene data show CDR1 as SGHKS and CDR2 as YYEKEE (reference sequence). This CDR3 region has 12 residues. V shed 4 bases and J shed 10 bases, with 13 bases lying between them. The CDR3 spells CASSLREGSQYF. CDR3 DNA sequence: TGTGCCAGCAGCCTTAGAGAGGGTTCGCAGTATTTT.

The J gene is TRBJ1-1, the V gene TRBV6-5; possibly TRBD1 for D (6 bases). Germline CDR1 reads MNHEY; CDR2 reads SVGAGI. This CDR3 has 14 amino acids. V shed 8 bases and J shed 5 bases, with 18 bases lying between them. CDR3 sequence: CASGLRGARTEAFF. CDR3 nucleotides: TGTGCCAGCGGGCTCCGGGGGGCCCGGACTGAAGCTTTCTTT.

The chain recombines TRBV5-4 with TRBJ2-7, with 8 bases aligning to TRBD1. The CDR3 totals 13 residues. Germline V gene sequence: CDR1 SGHNT, CDR2 YYREEE (reference sequence). V dropped 4 bases and J dropped 7; count of bases not matched to a gene: 7. The CDR3 loop is CASSPGQVREQYF. The CDR3 nucleotides read TGTGCCAGCAGCCCGGGACAGGTCCGGGAGCAGTACTTC.

The chain carries TRBV28 and TRBJ2-3; D is unclear. Germline CDR1 reads MDHEN; CDR2 reads SYDVKM. The CDR3 length is 14 residues. V was clipped by 2 bases and J by 4 bases, with 10 bases between them. CDR3 coding DNA: TGTGCCAGCAGTTTACCCCGAGTTTCAGATACGCAGTATTTT. This gives the protein CASSLPRVSDTQYF.

This sequence joins TRBV7-3 and TRBJ2-1; D remains unclear. There are 13 residues in the CDR3. Germline values: CDR1 SGHTA, CDR2 FQGTGA. With 0 bases removed from V and 12 bases from J, the gap between germline ends came to 12 bases. The CDR3 loop is CASSLTSVGRQFF. CDR3 DNA sequence: TGTGCCAGCAGCTTAACGAGCGTCGGTCGGCAGTTCTTC.

The CDR3 DNA is TGCAGCGTTGAAGTCTACTCCGGGACAGGGATCTACGAGCAGTACTTC. It yields the protein CSVEVYSGTGIYEQYF. The rearrangement joins TRBV29-1 to TRBJ2-7, with TRBD1 matching over 9 bases. Germline CDR1 SQVTM, CDR2 ANQGSEA. V lost 1 base and J lost 3; bases outside the gene matches: 10. This CDR3 has 16 residues.

This clone has a single count. V usage is TRBV5-1 and J usage is TRBJ1-2; the D is unclear. The germline V gene encodes CDR1 SGHRS and CDR2 YFSETQ. The CDR3 covers 14 residues. V lost 3 bases and J 1 base, leaving 10 bases between the germline ends. The CDR3 sequence: CASSYESGNYGYTF. The CDR3, as DNA: TGCGCCAGCAGCTACGAATCGGGTAACTATGGCTACACCTTC.

The gene calls are TRBV19 and TRBJ2-1; 8 nucleotides agree with TRBD1. The junction had 8 bases not matched to a gene; V was cut back by 5 bases and J by 5 bases. This CDR3 contains 15 residues. Germline CDR1 reads LNHDA; CDR2 reads SQIVND (reference sequence). DNA for the CDR3: TGTGCCAGTAGTCCCTGGACAGGGACAAACAATGAGCAGTTCTTC. Translating it yields CASSPWTGTNNEQFF.

J is TRBJ1-2 and V is TRBV27, with 7 nucleotides matching TRBD1. Germline assignment: CDR1 MNHEY and CDR2 SMNVEV (reference sequence). The CDR3 is 14 amino acids. With V trimmed by 6 bases and J by 3 bases, 7 bases remained unmatched. In DNA, the CDR3 is TGTGCCAGCAGCCTAACAGGGGCCGACTATGGCTACACCTTC. It is translated as CASSLTGADYGYTF.

This clone was found a few times. This chain uses TRBV6-6 with TRBJ1-1, with 10 nucleotides matching TRBD1. This CDR3 is built from 15 residues. Losses at the gene ends were 2 bases for V and 4 bases for J; bases not matched to a gene: 4. Per germline, CDR1 MNHNY and CDR2 SVGAGI (reference sequence). CDR3: CASSYRTGGITEAFF. The CDR3 nucleotides are TGTGCCAGCAGTTACAGGACAGGGGGGATCACTGAAGCTTTCTTT.

The genes are TRBV19 and TRBJ1-2; D remains ambiguous. Germline V CDR1 and CDR2: LNHDA, SQIVND (reference sequence). The CDR3 runs 16 residues. V lost 3 bases and J lost 0, with 14 bases in between. CDR3 DNA: TGTGCCAGTAGTATGTTGGCAGGTCAGCCTAACTATGGCTACACCTTC. Its protein product is CASSMLAGQPNYGYTF. The full variable domain, completed using reference TRBV19 and TRBJ1-2, is DGGITQSPKYLFRKEGQNVTLSCEQNLNHDAMYWYRQDPGQGLRLIYYSQIVNDFQKGDIAEGYSVSREKKESFPLTVTSAQKNPTAFYLCASSMLAGQPNYGYTFGSGTRLTVV.

The sample holds a few counts of this clone. J is TRBJ1-4 and V is TRBV7-9, with 7 nucleotides matching TRBD1. J was trimmed by 5 bases and V by 5 bases; bases with no gene match: 8. Germline values: CDR1 SEHNR, CDR2 FQNEAQ (reference sequence). The length of the CDR3 is 15 residues. The DNA of the CDR3 is TGTGCCAGCAGCGCCGGGACAGCGAAGAATGAAAAACTGTTTTTT. It encodes CASSAGTAKNEKLFF. Combining the CDR3 with reference TRBV7-9 and TRBJ1-4 gives the whole variable domain DTGVSQNPRHKITKRGQNVTFRCDPISEHNRLYWYRQTLGQGPEFLTYFQNEAQLEKSRLLSDRFSAERPKGSFSTLEIQRTEQGDSAMYLCASSAGTAKNEKLFFGSGTQLSVL.

This sequence joins TRBV7-9 and TRBJ1-5; no definite D call. V gave up 1 base and J gave up 1 base, with 11 bases separating them. The CDR3 consists of 16 residues. Germline V CDR1 and CDR2: SEHNR, FQNEAQ (reference sequence). The CDR3 sequence is CASSLGSTLSNQPQHF. The CDR3 DNA follows: TGTGCCAGCAGCTTAGGGTCGACATTGAGCAATCAGCCCCAGCATTTT.

The chain recombines TRBV4-2 with TRBJ2-1; 11 bases match TRBD2. Germline V CDR1 and CDR2: LGHNA, YNFKEQ. V lost 0 bases and J lost 6; bases outside the gene matches: 7. The CDR3 is 17 residues long. The CDR3 DNA reads as TGTGCCAGCAGCCAAGAAGCCGTAGCGGGGGGGGCCAATGAGCAGTTCTTC. It codes for CASSQEAVAGGANEQFF.

In this sample, this clone turned up a few times. V usage is TRBV7-9 and J usage is TRBJ2-7, with a tentative D call TRBD2 (6 bases). CDR3 length: 16 amino acids. Germline-derived CDR1 and CDR2 are SEHNR and FQNEAQ (reference sequence). Between the trimmed V and J ends, which lost 5 bases and 2 bases, there was a span of 19 bases. CDR3 DNA sequence: TGTGCCAGCAGCCCTCAAACGGGAGTACTACCCTACGAGCAGTACTTC. Its translation: CASSPQTGVLPYEQYF.

The chain is built from TRBV9 and TRBJ2-1; possibly TRBD1 for D (6 bases). CDR3 length: 19 residues. Trimming pared 0 bases from V and 6 bases from J, leaving 25 bases between. Germline-derived CDR1 and CDR2 are SGDLS and YYNGEE. As DNA, the CDR3 is TGTGCCAGCAGCGTAGAAAGTGGCAGGGTGACAGGACAAGTCAATGAGCAGTTCTTC. Encoded protein: CASSVESGRVTGQVNEQFF.

V is TRBV7-3 and J is TRBJ2-5; TRBD1 matches at 7 bases. The CDR3 runs to 15 residues. V lost 0 bases to trimming and J lost 5 bases; unmatched junction nucleotides: 6. Germline lookup yields CDR1 SGHTA and CDR2 FQGTGA. CDR3 protein: CASSLTSTGEETQYF. CDR3 bases: TGTGCCAGCAGCTTAACGTCCACAGGGGAGGAGACCCAGTACTTC.

The genes are TRBV2 and TRBJ2-1; 8 positions agree with TRBD2. This CDR3 region has 13 residues. V dropped 5 bases and J dropped 7; count of bases not matched to a gene: 4. Germline values: CDR1 SNHLY, CDR2 FYNNEI. CDR3: CASSPPGGNEQFF. CDR3 bases: TGTGCCAGCAGTCCTCCGGGGGGGAATGAGCAGTTCTTC.

This chain uses TRBV11-3 with TRBJ2-7, with 9 nucleotides matching TRBD1. V dropped 5 bases and J dropped 2; count of bases not matched to a gene: 1. CDR1 and CDR2 from the germline V gene are SGHNT and YENEEA. The CDR3 consists of 13 residues. CDR3 protein: CASSNRGPYEQYF. The DNA for the CDR3 is TGTGCCAGCAGCAACAGGGGGCCCTACGAGCAGTACTTC.

J is TRBJ2-5 and V is TRBV7-9, with D perhaps matching TRBD2 (5 bases). Trimming pared 2 bases from V and 4 bases from J, leaving 11 bases between. CDR1 is SEHNR and CDR2 is FQNEAQ in the germline V gene (reference sequence). The CDR3 is 14 amino acids. CDR3 loop: CASSLPPRGETQYF. The CDR3 nucleotides read TGTGCCAGCAGCTTACCCCCACGGGGAGAGACCCAGTACTTC.